The sequence of this T cell receptor beta chain was determined in a study of blood T cell repertoires in COVID-19. Sequenced by immunoSEQ multiplex PCR; TCRdb stores in-frame clones only, minus some. The table includes 150,000 or so clones, approximately 84% detected once. The sample holds one count of this clone. V was clipped by 3 bases and J by 8 bases, with 11 bases between them. Germline V gene sequence: CDR1 SEHNR, CDR2 FQNEAQ (reference sequence). The CDR3 is 13 amino acids. The sample taken for sequencing was peripheral blood. The receptor was derived from a woman older than 75 with acute or convalescent COVID-19. V usage is TRBV7-9 and J usage is TRBJ2-1; D not resolved. This chain's CDR3 is CASSFRLGHEQFF. The CDR3 nucleotides read TGTGCCAGCAGCTTTAGGCTAGGCCATGAGCAGTTCTTC.